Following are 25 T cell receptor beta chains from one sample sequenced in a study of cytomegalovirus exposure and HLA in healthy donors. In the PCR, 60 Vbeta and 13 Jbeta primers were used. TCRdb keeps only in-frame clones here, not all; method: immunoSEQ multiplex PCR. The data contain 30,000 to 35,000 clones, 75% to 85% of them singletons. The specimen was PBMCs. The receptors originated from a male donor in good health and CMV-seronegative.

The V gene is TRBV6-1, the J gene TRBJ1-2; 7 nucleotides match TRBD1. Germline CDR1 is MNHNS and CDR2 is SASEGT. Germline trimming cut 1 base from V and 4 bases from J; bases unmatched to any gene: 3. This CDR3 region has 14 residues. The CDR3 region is CASSEEGAGYGYTF. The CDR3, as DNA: TGTGCCAGCAGTGAAGAGGGGGCCGGCTATGGCTACACCTTC.

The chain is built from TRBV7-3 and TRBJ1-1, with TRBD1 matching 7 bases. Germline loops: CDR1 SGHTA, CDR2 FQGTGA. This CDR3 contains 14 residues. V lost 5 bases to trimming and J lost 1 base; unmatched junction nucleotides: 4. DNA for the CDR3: TGTGCCAGCAGCAGACAGGGCCGGAACACTGAAGCTTTCTTT. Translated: CASSRQGRNTEAFF.

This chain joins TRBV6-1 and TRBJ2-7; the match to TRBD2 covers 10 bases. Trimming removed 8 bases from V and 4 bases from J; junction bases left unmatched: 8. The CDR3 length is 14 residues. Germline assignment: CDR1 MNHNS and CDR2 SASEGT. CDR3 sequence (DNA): TGTGCCAGCGGTCGCGGGACTAGCGTATACGAGCAGTACTTC. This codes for CASGRGTSVYEQYF.

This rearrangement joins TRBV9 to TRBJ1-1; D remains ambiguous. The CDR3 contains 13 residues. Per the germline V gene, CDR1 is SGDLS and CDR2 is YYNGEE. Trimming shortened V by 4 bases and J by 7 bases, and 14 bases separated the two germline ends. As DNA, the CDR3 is TGTGCCAGCAGCCCCAGGAGGGTAGGTGAAGCTTTCTTT. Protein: CASSPRRVGEAFF.

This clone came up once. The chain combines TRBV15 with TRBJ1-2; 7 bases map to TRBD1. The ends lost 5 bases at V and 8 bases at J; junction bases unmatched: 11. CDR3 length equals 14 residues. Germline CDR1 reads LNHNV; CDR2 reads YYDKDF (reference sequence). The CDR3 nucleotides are TGTGCCACCAGCCGAGGAGACAGGGAGAACGGCTACACCTTC. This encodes CATSRGDRENGYTF.

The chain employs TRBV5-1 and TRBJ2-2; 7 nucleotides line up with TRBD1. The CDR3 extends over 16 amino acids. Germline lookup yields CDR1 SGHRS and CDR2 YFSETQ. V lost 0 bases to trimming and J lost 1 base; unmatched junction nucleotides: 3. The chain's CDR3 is CASSLARQGNTGELFF. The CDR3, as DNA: TGCGCCAGCAGCTTGGCCCGACAGGGGAACACCGGGGAGCTGTTTTTT.

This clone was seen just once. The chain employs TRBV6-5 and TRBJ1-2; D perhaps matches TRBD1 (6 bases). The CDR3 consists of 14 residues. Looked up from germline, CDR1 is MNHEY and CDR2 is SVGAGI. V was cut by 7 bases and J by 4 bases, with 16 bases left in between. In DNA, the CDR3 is TGTGCCAGCACCCCAATAGGGGGTGCCTATGGCTACACCTTC. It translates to CASTPIGGAYGYTF.

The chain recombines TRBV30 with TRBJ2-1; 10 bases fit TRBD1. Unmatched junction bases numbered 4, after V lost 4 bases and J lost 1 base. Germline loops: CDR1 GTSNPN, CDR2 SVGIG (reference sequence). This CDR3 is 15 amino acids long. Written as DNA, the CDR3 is TGTGCCTGGACCCTGGGACAGGGGTCCTACAATGAGCAGTTCTTC. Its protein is CAWTLGQGSYNEQFF.

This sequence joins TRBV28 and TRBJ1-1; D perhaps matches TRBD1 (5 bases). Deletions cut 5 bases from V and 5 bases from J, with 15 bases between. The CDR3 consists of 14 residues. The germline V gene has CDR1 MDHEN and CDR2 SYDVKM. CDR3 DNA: TGTGCCAGCAGTCCCGGGAGCCAGGGTACTGAAGCTTTCTTT. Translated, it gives CASSPGSQGTEAFF.

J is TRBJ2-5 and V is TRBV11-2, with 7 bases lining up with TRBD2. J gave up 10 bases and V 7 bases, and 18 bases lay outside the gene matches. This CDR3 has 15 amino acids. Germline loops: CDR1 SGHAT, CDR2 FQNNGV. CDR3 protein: CASTQSASGPEDQYF. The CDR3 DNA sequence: TGTGCCAGCACACAGTCGGCTAGCGGTCCGGAAGACCAGTACTTC.

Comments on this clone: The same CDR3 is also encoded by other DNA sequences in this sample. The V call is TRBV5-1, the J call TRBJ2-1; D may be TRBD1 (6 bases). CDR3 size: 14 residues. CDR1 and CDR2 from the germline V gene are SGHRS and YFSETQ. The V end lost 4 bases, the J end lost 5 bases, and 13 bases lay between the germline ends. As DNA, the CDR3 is TGCGCCAGCAGCCCAGGACAGAGACACAATGAGCAGTTCTTC. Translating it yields CASSPGQRHNEQFF.

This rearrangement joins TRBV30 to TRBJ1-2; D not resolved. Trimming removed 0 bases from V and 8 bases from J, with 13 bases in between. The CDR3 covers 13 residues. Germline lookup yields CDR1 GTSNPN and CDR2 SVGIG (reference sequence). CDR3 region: CAWSVVAGRGYTF. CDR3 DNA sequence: TGTGCCTGGAGTGTAGTAGCCGGTCGAGGCTACACCTTC. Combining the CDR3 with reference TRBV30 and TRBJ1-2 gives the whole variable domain SQTIHQWPATLVQPVGSPLSLECTVEGTSNPNLYWYRQAAGRGLQLLFYSVGIGQISSEVPQNLSASRPQDRQFILSSKKLLLSDSGFYLCAWSVVAGRGYTFGSGTRLTVV.

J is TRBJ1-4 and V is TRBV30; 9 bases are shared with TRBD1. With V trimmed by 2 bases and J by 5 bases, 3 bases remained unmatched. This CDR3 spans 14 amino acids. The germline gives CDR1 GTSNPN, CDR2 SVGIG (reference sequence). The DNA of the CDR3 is TGTGCCTGGAGTAAGGGACAGGGAAATGAAAAACTGTTTTTT. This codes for CAWSKGQGNEKLFF.

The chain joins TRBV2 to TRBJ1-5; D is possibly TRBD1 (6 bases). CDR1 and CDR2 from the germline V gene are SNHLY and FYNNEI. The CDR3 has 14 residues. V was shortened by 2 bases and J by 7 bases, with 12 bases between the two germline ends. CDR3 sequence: CASSETGFFQPQHF. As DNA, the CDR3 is TGTGCCAGCAGTGAAACAGGGTTTTTCCAGCCCCAGCATTTT.

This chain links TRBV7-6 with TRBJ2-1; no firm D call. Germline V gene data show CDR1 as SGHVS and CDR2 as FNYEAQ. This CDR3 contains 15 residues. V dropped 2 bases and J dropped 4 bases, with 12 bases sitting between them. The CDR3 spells CASSLFPSLYNEQFF. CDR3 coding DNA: TGTGCCAGCAGCTTATTCCCCTCCCTTTACAATGAGCAGTTCTTC.

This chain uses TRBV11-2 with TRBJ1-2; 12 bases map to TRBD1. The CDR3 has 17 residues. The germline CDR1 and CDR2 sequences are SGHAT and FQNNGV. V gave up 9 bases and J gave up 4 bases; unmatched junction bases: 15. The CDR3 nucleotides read TGTGCCAGTATACCGGGACAGGGGGCCCCCGGCGGCTATGGCTACACCTTC. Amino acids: CASIPGQGAPGGYGYTF. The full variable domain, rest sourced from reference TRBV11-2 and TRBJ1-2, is EAGVAQSPRYKIIEKRQSVAFWCNPISGHATLYWYQQILGQGPKLLIQFQNNGVVDDSQLPKDRFSAERLKGVDSTLKIQPAKLEDSAVYLCASIPGQGAPGGYGYTFGSGTRLTVV.

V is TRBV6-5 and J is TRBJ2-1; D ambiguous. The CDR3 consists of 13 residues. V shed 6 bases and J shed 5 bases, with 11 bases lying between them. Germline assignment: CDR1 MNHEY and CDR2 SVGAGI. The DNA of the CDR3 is TGTGCCAGCAGCCCACAGATAGACAATGAGCAGTTCTTC. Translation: CASSPQIDNEQFF.

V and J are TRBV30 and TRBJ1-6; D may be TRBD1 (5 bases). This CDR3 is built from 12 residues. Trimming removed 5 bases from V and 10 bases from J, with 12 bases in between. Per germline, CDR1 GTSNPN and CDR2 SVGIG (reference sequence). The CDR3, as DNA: TGTGCCTGGGCCGGGGGATTCTCACCCCTCCACTTT. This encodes CAWAGGFSPLHF. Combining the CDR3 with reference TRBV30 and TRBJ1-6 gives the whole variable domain SQTIHQWPATLVQPVGSPLSLECTVEGTSNPNLYWYRQAAGRGLQLLFYSVGIGQISSEVPQNLSASRPQDRQFILSSKKLLLSDSGFYLCAWAGGFSPLHFGNGTRLTVT.

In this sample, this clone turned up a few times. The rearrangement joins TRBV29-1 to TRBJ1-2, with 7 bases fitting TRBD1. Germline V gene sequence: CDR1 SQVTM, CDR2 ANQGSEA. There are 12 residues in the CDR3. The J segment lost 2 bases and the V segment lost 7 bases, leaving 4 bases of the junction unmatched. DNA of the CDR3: TGCAGCGGATCAGGGGGAAACTATGGCTACACCTTC. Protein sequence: CSGSGGNYGYTF.

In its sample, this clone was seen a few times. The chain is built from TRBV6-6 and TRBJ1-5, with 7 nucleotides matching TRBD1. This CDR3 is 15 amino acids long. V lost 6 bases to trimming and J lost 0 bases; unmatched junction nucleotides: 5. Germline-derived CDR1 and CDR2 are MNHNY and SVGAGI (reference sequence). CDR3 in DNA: TGTGCCAGCAGCACCGGGACAGCTAGCAATCAGCCCCAGCATTTT. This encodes CASSTGTASNQPQHF.

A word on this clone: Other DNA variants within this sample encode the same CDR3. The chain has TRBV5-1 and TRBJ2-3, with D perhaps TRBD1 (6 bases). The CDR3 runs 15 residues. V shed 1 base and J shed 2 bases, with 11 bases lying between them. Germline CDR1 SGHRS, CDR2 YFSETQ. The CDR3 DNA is TGCGCCAGCAGCTTGCAGGGGTTCGACACAGATACGCAGTATTTT. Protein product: CASSLQGFDTDTQYF.

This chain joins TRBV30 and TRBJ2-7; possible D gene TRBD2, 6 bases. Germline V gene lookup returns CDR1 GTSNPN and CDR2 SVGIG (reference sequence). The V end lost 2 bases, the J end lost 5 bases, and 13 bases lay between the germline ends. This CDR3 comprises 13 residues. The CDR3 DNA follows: TGTGCCTGGAGTCGACTAGATGGCGACGAGCAGTACTTC. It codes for CAWSRLDGDEQYF.

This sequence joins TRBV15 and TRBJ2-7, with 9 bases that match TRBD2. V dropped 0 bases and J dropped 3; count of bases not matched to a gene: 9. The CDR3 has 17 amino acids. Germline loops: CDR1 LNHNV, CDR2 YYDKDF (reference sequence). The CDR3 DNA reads TGTGCCACCAGCAGAGATTTTGGTAGCGGGAGACTCTACGAGCAGTACTTC. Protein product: CATSRDFGSGRLYEQYF.

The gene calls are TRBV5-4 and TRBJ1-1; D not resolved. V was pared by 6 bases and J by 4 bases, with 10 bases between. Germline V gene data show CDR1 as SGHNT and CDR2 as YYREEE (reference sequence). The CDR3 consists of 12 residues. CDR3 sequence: CASNDYGTEAFF. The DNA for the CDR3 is TGTGCCAGCAACGACTATGGCACTGAAGCTTTCTTT. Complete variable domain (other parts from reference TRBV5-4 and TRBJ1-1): ETGVTQSPTHLIKTRGQQVTLRCSSQSGHNTVSWYQQALGQGPQFIFQYYREEENGRGNFPPRFSGLQFPNYSSELNVNALELDDSALYLCASNDYGTEAFFGQGTRLTVV.

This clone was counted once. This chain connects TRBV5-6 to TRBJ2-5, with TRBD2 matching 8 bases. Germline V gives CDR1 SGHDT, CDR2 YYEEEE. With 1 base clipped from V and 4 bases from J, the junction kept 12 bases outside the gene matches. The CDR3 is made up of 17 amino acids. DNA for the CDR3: TGTGCCAGCAGCTTGATGATCGGGGGGGACCTCATAGAGACCCAGTACTTC. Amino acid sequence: CASSLMIGGDLIETQYF.